These T cell receptor beta chains were read from a single sample in a study of identifying expanded T cells in peripheral blood. The method was immunoSEQ multiplex PCR; TCRdb's version includes in-frame clones alone and lacks a portion of them. The data hold around 47,000 clones, with approximately 82% observed a single time. Sequencing was done on a sample of blood. The receptors were sampled from a person aged 18 to 75 in good health. Both conserved end residues are part of each CDR3. A D gene is named only where the DNA matches it firmly. Not all rows give a size; the values are once, few, many and, for expanded clones, a class.

V	D	size	J	CDR3	DNA
TRBV5-8	-	-	TRBJ1-2	CASSLNGYGYTF	TGTGCCAGCAGCCTGAACGGTTATGGCTACACCTTC
TRBV9	-	-	TRBJ2-3	CASSVVGHSTDTQYF	TGTGCCAGCAGCGTAGTGGGACATAGCACAGATACGCAGTATTTT
TRBV6-1	-	-	TRBJ2-4	CASSEAPGAAKNIQYF	TGTGCCAGCAGTGAAGCTCCGGGAGCGGCCAAAAACATTCAGTACTTC
TRBV13	-	-	TRBJ2-1	CASSLPRGNEQFF	TGTGCCAGCAGCTTACCTCGTGGCAATGAGCAGTTCTTC
TRBV29-1	TRBD1	-	TRBJ2-7	CSGATGGIGEQYF	TGCAGCGGGGCTACAGGGGGAATTGGGGAGCAGTACTTC
TRBV25-1	-	-	TRBJ2-4	CASAGMGGKNIQYF	TGTGCCAGTGCGGGGATGGGAGGCAAAAACATTCAGTACTTC
TRBV29-1	-	-	TRBJ2-5	CSGAGAQETQYF	TGCAGCGGGGCAGGGGCTCAAGAGACCCAGTACTTC
TRBV30	TRBD1	-	TRBJ1-5	CAWSQGVNQPQHF	TGTGCCTGGAGTCAGGGGGTCAATCAGCCCCAGCATTTT
TRBV11-3	-	-	TRBJ2-5	CASSLPSLETQYF	TGTGCCAGCAGCTTACCTAGCTTGGAGACCCAGTACTTC
TRBV7-8	-	-	TRBJ1-2	CASSQKSLGGGYTF	TGTGCCAGCAGCCAAAAAAGTCTGGGGGGAGGCTACACCTTC
TRBV29-1	-	many	TRBJ1-1	CSAYSLLNTEAFF	TGCAGCGCCTACTCCCTTCTGAACACTGAAGCTTTCTTT
TRBV7-6	-	few	TRBJ1-3	CASSYADRSTIYF	TGTGCCAGCAGCTACGCGGACCGCAGCACCATATATTTT
TRBV7-2	TRBD1	-	TRBJ1-2	CASSQTGDYGYTF	TGTGCCAGCAGCCAAACAGGGGACTATGGCTACACCTTC
TRBV6-1	TRBD1	-	TRBJ1-1	CASSWDRGSAFF	TGTGCCAGCAGTTGGGACAGGGGGAGTGCTTTCTTT
TRBV11-3	TRBD2	-	TRBJ2-3	CASSPRVASGDGTQYF	TGTGCCAGCAGCCCCCGGGTGGCTAGCGGTGACGGTACGCAGTATTTT
TRBV5-1	-	-	TRBJ2-7	CASSLIQANSYEQYF	TGCGCCAGCAGCTTGATACAGGCGAACTCCTACGAGCAGTACTTC
TRBV5-1	-	-	TRBJ1-1	CASSLQGTAEAFF	TGCGCCAGCAGCCTACAGGGCACGGCTGAAGCTTTCTTT
TRBV12-5	-	-	TRBJ1-5	CASGLEANQPQHF	TGTGCTAGTGGTTTGGAAGCAAATCAGCCCCAGCATTTT
TRBV9	-	-	TRBJ1-1	CASSASPLGTEAFF	TGTGCCAGCAGCGCGTCCCCATTGGGCACTGAAGCTTTCTTT
TRBV11-3	TRBD2	-	TRBJ2-5	CASSLGGLAGARPQETQYF	TGTGCCAGCAGCTTAGGCGGACTAGCGGGAGCAAGGCCCCAAGAGACCCAGTACTTC
TRBV11-2	TRBD1	-	TRBJ2-1	CASSHRDRGRNEQFF	TGTGCCAGCAGCCACCGGGACAGGGGGCGCAATGAGCAGTTCTTC
TRBV5-8	TRBD1	-	TRBJ1-2	CASSPGQINYGYTF	TGTGCCAGCAGCCCGGGACAGATCAACTATGGCTACACCTTC
TRBV29-1	-	-	TRBJ1-2	CSATEGGYTF	TGCAGCGCTACGGAGGGGGGCTACACCTTC
TRBV7-6	-	-	TRBJ1-1	CASSLTRGTEAFF	TGTGCCAGCAGCTTAACGCGGGGCACTGAAGCTTTCTTT
TRBV30	-	-	TRBJ2-1	CAWSAADSYNEQFF	TGTGCCTGGAGTGCAGCGGACTCCTACAATGAGCAGTTCTTC
TRBV11-2	TRBD2	-	TRBJ2-7	CASSLEGLAGRYEQYF	TGTGCCAGCAGCTTGGAGGGACTAGCGGGGCGCTACGAGCAGTACTTC
TRBV4-2	-	-	TRBJ2-1	CAGSQEDGQGHNEQFF	TGTGCCGGCAGCCAAGAGGACGGGCAGGGTCACAATGAGCAGTTCTTC
TRBV5-6	-	few	TRBJ1-5	CASSLTADGQPQHF	TGTGCCAGCAGCTTGACAGCAGACGGCCAGCCCCAGCATTTT
TRBV7-2	-	-	TRBJ1-4	CASSLEVFSNEKLFF	TGTGCCAGCAGCTTAGAAGTTTTCAGTAATGAAAAACTGTTTTTT
TRBV15	-	few	TRBJ2-7	CATSRVVRGTEQYF	TGTGCCACCAGCAGAGTAGTCAGGGGCACCGAGCAGTACTTC
TRBV10-3	TRBD2	-	TRBJ2-1	CAIKAASGSLGTYNEQFF	TGTGCCATCAAGGCTGCTAGCGGGAGTTTAGGAACCTACAATGAGCAGTTCTTC
TRBV29-1	TRBD2	-	TRBJ2-7	CSVEGLAGGKSYEQYF	TGCAGCGTTGAAGGTTTAGCGGGAGGTAAATCCTACGAGCAGTACTTC
TRBV6-1	-	few	TRBJ2-3	CASYRHRDTQYF	TGTGCCAGCTACCGACATCGTGATACGCAGTATTTT
TRBV7-8	TRBD2	-	TRBJ2-2	CASRFAGLDTGELFF	TGTGCCAGCAGGTTCGCGGGACTAGACACCGGGGAGCTGTTTTTT
TRBV5-8	TRBD2	-	TRBJ2-5	CASSLSGAGGTQETQYF	TGTGCCAGCAGCTTGTCAGGGGCGGGGGGAACCCAAGAGACCCAGTACTTC
TRBV5-4	-	-	TRBJ2-5	CASSLASGGETQYF	TGTGCCAGCAGCTTGGCATCGGGCGGAGAGACCCAGTACTTC
TRBV29-1	-	-	TRBJ1-4	CSALPGLNNEKLFF	TGCAGCGCCCTCCCGGGACTGAATAATGAAAAACTGTTTTTT
TRBV2	TRBD2	-	TRBJ2-3	CASRAGGSTQYF	TGTGCCAGCAGGGCGGGAGGATCTACGCAGTATTTT
TRBV7-2	-	few	TRBJ2-1	CASSLNALRGGNEQFF	TGTGCCAGCAGTTTAAACGCTCTTAGGGGGGGCAATGAGCAGTTCTTC
TRBV6-5	-	-	TRBJ1-1	CASSFQTGQTFF	TGTGCCAGCAGTTTTCAAACAGGGCAAACTTTCTTT
TRBV4-1	TRBD1	-	TRBJ2-3	CASSQERDRVTDTQYF	TGCGCCAGCAGCCAAGAAAGGGACAGGGTCACAGATACGCAGTATTTT